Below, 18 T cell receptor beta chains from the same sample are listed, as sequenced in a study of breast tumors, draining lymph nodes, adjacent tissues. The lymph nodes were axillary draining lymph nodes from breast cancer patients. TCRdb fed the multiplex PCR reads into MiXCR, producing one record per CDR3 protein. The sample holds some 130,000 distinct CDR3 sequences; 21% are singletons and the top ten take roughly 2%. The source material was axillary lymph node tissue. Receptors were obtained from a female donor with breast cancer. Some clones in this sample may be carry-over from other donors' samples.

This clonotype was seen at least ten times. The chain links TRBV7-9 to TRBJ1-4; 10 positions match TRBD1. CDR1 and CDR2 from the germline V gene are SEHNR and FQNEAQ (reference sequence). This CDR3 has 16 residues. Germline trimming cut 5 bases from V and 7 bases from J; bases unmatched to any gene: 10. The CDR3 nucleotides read TGTGCCAGCAGCCCAGAGGGACAGGGGATGGGTGAAAAACTGTTTTTT. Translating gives CASSPEGQGMGEKLFF.

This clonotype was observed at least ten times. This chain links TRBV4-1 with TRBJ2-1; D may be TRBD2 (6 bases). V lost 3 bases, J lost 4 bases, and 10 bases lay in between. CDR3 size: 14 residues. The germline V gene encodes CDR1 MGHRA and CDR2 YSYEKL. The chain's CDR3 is CASSQAGSYNEQFF. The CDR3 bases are TGCGCCAGCAGCCAGGCGGGAAGTTACAATGAGCAGTTCTTC.

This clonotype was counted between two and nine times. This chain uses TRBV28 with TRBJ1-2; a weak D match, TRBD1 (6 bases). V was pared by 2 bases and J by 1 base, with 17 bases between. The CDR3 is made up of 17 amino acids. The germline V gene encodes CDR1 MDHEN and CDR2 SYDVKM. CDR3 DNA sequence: TGTGCCAGCAGTTTACGGGGGGCGCTCGTCCTTAACTATGGCTACACCTTC. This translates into CASSLRGALVLNYGYTF.

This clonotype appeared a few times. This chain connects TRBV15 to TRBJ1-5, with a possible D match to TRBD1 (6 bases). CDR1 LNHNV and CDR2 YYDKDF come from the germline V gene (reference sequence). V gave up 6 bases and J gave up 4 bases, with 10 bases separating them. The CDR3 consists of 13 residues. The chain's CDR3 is CATRQGQNQPQHF. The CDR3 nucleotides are TGTGCCACCAGGCAGGGGCAAAATCAGCCCCAGCATTTT.

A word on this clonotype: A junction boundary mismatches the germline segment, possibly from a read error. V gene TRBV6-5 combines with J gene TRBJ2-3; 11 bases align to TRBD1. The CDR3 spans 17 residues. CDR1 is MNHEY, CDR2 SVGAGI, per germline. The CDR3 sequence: CVSSYASGQGATDTQYF. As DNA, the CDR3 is TGTGTCAGCAGTTACGCCTCCGGACAGGGGGCAACAGATACGCAGTATTTT.

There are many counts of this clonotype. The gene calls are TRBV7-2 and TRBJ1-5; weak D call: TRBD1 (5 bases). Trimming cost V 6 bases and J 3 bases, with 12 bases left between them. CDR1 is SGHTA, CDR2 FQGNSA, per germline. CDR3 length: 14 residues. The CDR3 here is CASSRDRSNQPQHF. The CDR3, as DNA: TGTGCCAGCAGTCGGGACCGCTCCAATCAGCCCCAGCATTTT. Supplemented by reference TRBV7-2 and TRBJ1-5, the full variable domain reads GAGVSQSPSNKVTEKGKDVELRCDPISGHTALYWYRQSLGQGLEFLIYFQGNSAPDKSGLPSDRFSAERTGGSVSTLTIQRTQQEDSAVYLCASSRDRSNQPQHFGDGTRLSIL.

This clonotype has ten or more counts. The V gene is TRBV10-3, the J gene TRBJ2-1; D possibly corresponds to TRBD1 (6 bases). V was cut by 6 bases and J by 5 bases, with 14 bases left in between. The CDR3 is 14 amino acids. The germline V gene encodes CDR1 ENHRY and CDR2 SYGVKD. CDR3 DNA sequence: TGTGCCATCAGCCTCCCGGGACAAAACAATGAGCAGTTCTTC. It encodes CAISLPGQNNEQFF.

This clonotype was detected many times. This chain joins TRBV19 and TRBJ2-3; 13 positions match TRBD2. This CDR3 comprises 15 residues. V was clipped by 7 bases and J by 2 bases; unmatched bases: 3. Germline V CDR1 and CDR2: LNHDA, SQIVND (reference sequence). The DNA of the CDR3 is TGTGCCAGTATGGGACTAGCGGGAATCACAGATACGCAGTATTTT. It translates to CASMGLAGITDTQYF.

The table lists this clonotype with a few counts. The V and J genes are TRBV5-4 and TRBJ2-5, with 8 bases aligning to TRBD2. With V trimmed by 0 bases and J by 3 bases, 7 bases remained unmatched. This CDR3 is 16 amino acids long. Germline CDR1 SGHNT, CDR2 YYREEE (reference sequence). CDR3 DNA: TGTGCCAGCAGCTTGGCCGGGAGGGTTGTGAAAGAGACCCAGTACTTC. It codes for CASSLAGRVVKETQYF.

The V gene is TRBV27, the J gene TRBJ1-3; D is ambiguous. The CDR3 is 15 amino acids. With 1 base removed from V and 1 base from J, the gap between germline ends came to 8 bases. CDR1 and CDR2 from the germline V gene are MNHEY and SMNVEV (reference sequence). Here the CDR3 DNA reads TGTGCCAGCAGTTTATTTCGGGGTTCTGGAAACACCATATATTTT. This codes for CASSLFRGSGNTIYF.

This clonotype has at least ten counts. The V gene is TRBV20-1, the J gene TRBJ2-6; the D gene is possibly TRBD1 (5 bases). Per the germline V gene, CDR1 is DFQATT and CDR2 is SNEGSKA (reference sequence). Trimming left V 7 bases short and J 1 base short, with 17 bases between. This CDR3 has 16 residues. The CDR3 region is CSVQGLLGSGANVLTF. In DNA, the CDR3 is TGCAGTGTCCAGGGCCTCCTGGGGTCTGGGGCCAACGTCCTGACTTTC.

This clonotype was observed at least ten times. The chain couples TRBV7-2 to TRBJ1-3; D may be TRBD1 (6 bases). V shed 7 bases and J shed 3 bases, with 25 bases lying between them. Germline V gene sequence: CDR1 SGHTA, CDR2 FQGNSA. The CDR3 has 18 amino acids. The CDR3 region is CASTAGGGRRSSGNTIYF. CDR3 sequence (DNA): TGTGCCAGCACGGCTGGGGGGGGGCGCCGTTCAAGTGGAAACACCATATATTTT.

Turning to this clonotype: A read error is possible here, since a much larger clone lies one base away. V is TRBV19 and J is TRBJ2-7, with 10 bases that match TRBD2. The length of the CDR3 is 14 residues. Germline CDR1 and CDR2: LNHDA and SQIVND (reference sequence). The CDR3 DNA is TGTGCCAGTAGTACGACTAGCGGGTCCTACAAGCAGTACTTC. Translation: CASSTTSGSYKQYF.

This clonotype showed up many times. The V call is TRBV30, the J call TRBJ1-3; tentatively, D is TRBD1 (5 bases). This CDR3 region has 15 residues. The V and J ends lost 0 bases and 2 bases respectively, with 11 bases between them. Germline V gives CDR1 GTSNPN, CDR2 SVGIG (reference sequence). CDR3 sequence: CAWSVLGAPGNTIYF. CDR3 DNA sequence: TGTGCCTGGAGTGTACTAGGGGCCCCTGGAAACACCATATATTTT.

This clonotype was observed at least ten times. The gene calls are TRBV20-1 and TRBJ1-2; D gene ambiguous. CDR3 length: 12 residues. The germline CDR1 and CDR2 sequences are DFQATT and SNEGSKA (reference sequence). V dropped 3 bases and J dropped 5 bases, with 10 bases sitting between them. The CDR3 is CSASGQTYGYTF. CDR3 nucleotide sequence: TGCAGTGCTAGTGGCCAGACATATGGCTACACCTTC.

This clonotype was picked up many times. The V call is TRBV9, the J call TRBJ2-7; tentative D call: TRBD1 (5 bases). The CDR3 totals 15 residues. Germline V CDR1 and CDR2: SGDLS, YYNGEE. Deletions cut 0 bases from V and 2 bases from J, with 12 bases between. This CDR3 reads CASSVGGKGAYEQYF. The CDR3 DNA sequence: TGTGCCAGCAGCGTAGGTGGCAAAGGGGCCTACGAGCAGTACTTC.

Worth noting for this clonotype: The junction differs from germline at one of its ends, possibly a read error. The CDR3 bases are TGTGCCAGCGGCTTAGGGGAACTAGCGGGAGCCAATGAGCAGTTCTTC. Its protein is CASGLGELAGANEQFF. The chain employs TRBV7-3 and TRBJ2-1, with 11 positions matching TRBD2. The CDR3 covers 16 residues. Looked up from germline, CDR1 is SGHTA and CDR2 is FQGTGA.

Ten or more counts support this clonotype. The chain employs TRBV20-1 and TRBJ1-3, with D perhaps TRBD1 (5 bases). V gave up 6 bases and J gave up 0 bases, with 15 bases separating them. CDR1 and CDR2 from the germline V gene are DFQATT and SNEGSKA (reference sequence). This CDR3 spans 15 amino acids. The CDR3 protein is CSAQPGRHSGNTIYF. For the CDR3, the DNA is TGCAGTGCCCAACCGGGACGGCACTCTGGAAACACCATATATTTT.